Sequencing of this TCR beta chain was carried out in a study of blood T cell repertoires in COVID-19 (dated by TCRdb to 2018 to 2020). As for the study more broadly: Samples from collaborators originated in the United States, Italy and Spain and spanned both the acute and convalescent phases of COVID-19. The material from the prospective study consisted of cDNA or gDNA derived from T cells, B-cell-depleted T cells, or PBMCs. The dataset comprised deeply sampled blood TCRbeta repertoires from subjects exposed to, actively infected with, or recovered from COVID-19. The repertoires were released in a freely available public database meant as a resource for research on the immune response to SARS-CoV-2. Samples were obtained from the ongoing ImmuneRACE study (first 160 participants) and from 1,254 subjects provided by 6 global collaborators. A de-identified subject ID, COVID-19 status, age in years and sex were almost always included in the sample metadata. Where available, HLA class I and class II types were obtained from metadata supplied by the sample provider rather than from assay-based typing. General findings and caveats noted by the study authors: The quantity of clinical and demographic metadata differed by source and by participant and was supplied without curation.

Collaborating institutions collected whole blood in K2EDTA tubes following their own protocols. For TCRbeta analysis, collaborators shipped samples as frozen whole blood, isolated PBMCs, or DNA extracted from either of those sample types. The immunoSEQ Assay, a bias-controlled multiplex PCR, was used to amplify TCRbeta CDR3 regions from genomic DNA. The authors processed their data as follows. The number of nucleated cells in each sample was estimated from the amplification of reference gene primers within the assay. To quantify the absolute abundance of each unique TCRbeta CDR3 rearrangement, sequence reads were collapsed and filtered. Productive Simpson clonality was computed per sample as the square root of Simpson's diversity index over productive rearrangements. Not all clones reach the TCRdb copy of this immuneACCESS table, which keeps in-frame sequences only. Checked studies attribute under half of the gap to unresolved V genes and leave the rest unexplained. Clone size and the V and J calls come from that table; the DNA yielded D and trimming. The sample table lists about 46,000 clones, roughly 88% of them with a count of one. The biggest ten clones account for around 16% of the sample.

Points on this clone: Its recognized antigen is unknown. Within one base of it there is no much larger clone, and no base qualities were kept.

From its cysteine to its phenylalanine, the CDR3 spans 16 amino acids. The DNA shown is the 48-base CDR3, in frame from base 1. V loses 4 bases at its end and J loses 1 base; junction bases beyond the gene matches: 9. In the germline V gene (reference sequence), CDR1 corresponds to SGHNT and CDR2 to YYREEE. This TCR derives from a human donor in a cohort sampled during active COVID-19. The donor label of this sample is uncertain. The sequenced material came from peripheral blood. In this chain, TRBV5-4 is recombined with TRBJ1-1; the central 8 bases match TRBD1. The CDR3 region: CASSPPLGTGNTEAFF. Here is the DNA: TGTGCCAGCAGCCCACCCCTTGGGACAGGGAACACTGAAGCTTTCTTT.